This is a list of T cell receptor beta chains from one sample in a study of beta chain features in type 1 diabetes. Assay used: immunoSEQ multiplex PCR; TCRdb lists only in-frame clones, some missing. There are roughly 230,000 clones in the sample; 9% to 10% occur only once, and under 0.045% lies in the top ten. The sample comprised naive CD4+ T cells from blood. The origin of the receptors is a young woman in good health. Each CDR3 is given with its conserved first and last residue. D genes are given only for firm matches. Size is omitted from some rows. Given values are once, few, many or a class for expanded clones.

.	TRBJ1-2	TRBV7-3	.	CASSLRGTRGNGYTF	TGTGCCAGCAGCTTAAGAGGGACAAGGGGAAATGGCTACACCTTC
few	TRBJ1-1	TRBV7-9	.	CASSLGAGSEAFF	TGTGCCAGCAGCTTAGGGGCGGGGAGTGAAGCTTTCTTT
few	TRBJ2-3	TRBV7-6	TRBD2	CASSLGRGLAATDTQYF	TGTGCCAGCAGCTTAGGCCGGGGACTAGCGGCCACAGATACGCAGTATTTT
.	TRBJ2-3	TRBV11-1	TRBD2	CASSSRGGTSEDTQYF	TGTGCCAGCAGCTCCAGGGGCGGGACTAGCGAAGATACGCAGTATTTT
many	TRBJ1-2	TRBV5-1	.	CASSSISPDGYTF	TGCGCCAGCAGCTCCATTTCGCCGGATGGCTACACCTTC
.	TRBJ2-1	TRBV11-2	.	CASSVAPVSDEQFF	TGTGCCAGCAGCGTAGCCCCCGTGTCCGATGAGCAGTTCTTC
.	TRBJ2-7	TRBV2	.	CASSVNYEQYF	TGTGCCAGCAGCGTTAACTACGAGCAGTACTTC
.	TRBJ2-5	TRBV1	.	CTSSAGPVRETQYF	TGCACCAGCAGCGCGGGCCCTGTGAGAGAGACCCAGTACTTC
few	TRBJ1-2	TRBV7-8	TRBD1	CASSSPDRGDGYTF	TGTGCCAGCAGCTCCCCGGACAGGGGTGATGGCTACACCTTC
.	TRBJ1-6	TRBV30	TRBD1	CACSRGADSPLHF	TGTGCCTGCTCCAGGGGGGCTGATTCACCCCTCCACTTT
.	TRBJ2-1	TRBV5-1	.	CASSLVGGRNEQFF	TGCGCCAGCAGCTTGGTCGGGGGGCGAAATGAGCAGTTCTTC
.	TRBJ2-1	TRBV19	TRBD2	CASSIGLAGDNEQFF	TGTGCCAGTAGCATCGGACTAGCGGGAGACAATGAGCAGTTCTTC
few	TRBJ2-7	TRBV29-1	.	CSVESGNEQYF	TGCAGCGTTGAGTCCGGGAATGAGCAGTACTTC
.	TRBJ1-5	TRBV2	.	CATAVGGNQPQHF	TGTGCCACCGCAGTCGGGGGGAATCAGCCCCAGCATTTT
.	TRBJ2-4	TRBV6-5	TRBD1	CASRTRTGFGDIQYF	TGTGCCAGCAGGACCCGGACAGGGTTTGGAGACATTCAGTACTTC
few	TRBJ1-1	TRBV11-2	TRBD1	CASSKKGQLNTEAFF	TGTGCCAGCAGCAAAAAGGGACAGCTGAACACTGAAGCTTTCTTT
.	TRBJ2-7	TRBV5-6	TRBD2	CASSLAGVDEQYF	TGTGCCAGCAGCTTAGCGGGGGTGGACGAGCAGTACTTC
few	TRBJ1-1	TRBV28	.	CASSLVRGEAFF	TGTGCCAGCAGTTTAGTTAGGGGTGAAGCTTTCTTT
.	TRBJ2-1	TRBV4-1	TRBD2	CASSQKGLPYNEQFF	TGCGCCAGCAGCCAAAAGGGACTACCCTACAATGAGCAGTTCTTC